Listed below are T cell receptor beta chains from one sample, sequenced in a study of blood T cell repertoires in COVID-19. Clones were read by immunoSEQ multiplex PCR, and TCRdb kept only the in-frame ones, dropping some. Seen here are 150,000 to 200,000 clones, 75% to 90% observed once, and the top ten hold 4.4%. Material: PBMCs or T cells enriched from blood (not recorded which). The receptors here all came from a woman aged 45-65 years who had recovered from COVID-19. Both conserved end residues are part of each CDR3. D genes are given only for firm matches. Rows may omit the clone size; those that give it use once, few, many or a size class.

TGTGCCAGCGGCCCTGGGGGCGCCCGCCAAGAGACCCAGTACTTC CASGPGGARQETQYF TRBV11-3 . . TRBJ2-5
TGTGCCAGCAGCTTCATCGTCGCGGTCCGAGGCTACACCTTC CASSFIVAVRGYTF TRBV5-6 . . TRBJ1-2
TGTGCCAGCAGCTCGACAAGGCCTGAAGCTTTCTTT CASSSTRPEAFF TRBV7-9 . . TRBJ1-1
TGTGCCAGCAGTTACCCCACCGGGACAAAAGACCATGGCTACACCTTC CASSYPTGTKDHGYTF TRBV6-5 . . TRBJ1-2
TGTGCCAGCAGTCCTCAGGGAAAAACCATATATTTT CASSPQGKTIYF TRBV14 . . TRBJ1-3
TGCGCCAGCAGCCAACTTGGCAGCCCCGTCGGGTTGTTTTTT CASSQLGSPVGLFF TRBV4-1 . . TRBJ1-4
TGTGCCTGGAGTGTAGGGCACGGGATTGGAGAGACCCAGTACTTC CAWSVGHGIGETQYF TRBV30 . . TRBJ2-5
TGTGCCAGCCGGCCGGGACAGGGGGCAGCCGGGGAGCTGTTTTTT CASRPGQGAAGELFF TRBV18 . TRBD1 TRBJ2-2
TGTGCCAGCAGTTCGTCCCCAGTCGTAACTGAAGCTTTCTTT CASSSSPVVTEAFF TRBV11-2 . . TRBJ1-1
TGTGCCAGCAGACCAGGGGACTATGGCTACACCTTC CASRPGDYGYTF TRBV28 . . TRBJ1-2
TGTGCCAGTAGTAAGAGGACAGGGGGCAATCAGCCCCAGCATTTT CASSKRTGGNQPQHF TRBV19 . TRBD1 TRBJ1-5
TGTGCCAGCAGCTTAACCGGGACTAGAGGGGAGACCCAGTACTTC CASSLTGTRGETQYF TRBV11-2 . TRBD2 TRBJ2-5
TGCGCCAGCAGCTTGGCGGGACTAGCCGCCGGGGAGCTGTTTTTT CASSLAGLAAGELFF TRBV5-1 . TRBD2 TRBJ2-2
TGTGCCAGCACCCCAGCGGGAGGGCCAACAGATACGCAGTATTTT CASTPAGGPTDTQYF TRBV7-2 . TRBD2 TRBJ2-3
TGTGCCAGCAGCCTCCGGGGGGCGGAAGCTTTCTTT CASSLRGAEAFF TRBV3-1/TRBV3-2 . . TRBJ1-1
TGTGCCAGCAGTGAATCAGCGCGGCGGACTGAAGCTTTCTTT CASSESARRTEAFF TRBV25-1 . . TRBJ1-1
TGTGCCAGCAGTCCCCCGACAGGGGGGACTGAAGCTTTCTTT CASSPPTGGTEAFF TRBV2 . TRBD1 TRBJ1-1
TGTGCCAGCAGTTTTAATGAAAAGCAAGCGATCTTC CASSFNEKQAIF TRBV28 once . TRBJ2-1
TGTGCCAGCAGCAAAGCGCTACTTCTCCATCAGCCCCAGCATTTT CASSKALLLHQPQHF TRBV21-1 . . TRBJ1-5
TGTGCCAGCAGCGTAGCTTGGGGGACAGGTGGTGGCTACACCTTC CASSVAWGTGGGYTF TRBV9 . TRBD1 TRBJ1-2
TGCAGCGTTGCATGGGGCATCTATGGCTACACCTTC CSVAWGIYGYTF TRBV29-1 . . TRBJ1-2